This T cell receptor beta chain was sequenced in a study of blood T cells in healthy people across ages. Whole-study results and caveats: As age increased, TCR beta diversity per million T cells fell in a roughly linear fashion.

Unmatched junction bases numbered 5, after V lost 4 bases and J lost 2 bases. This CDR3 is built from 15 residues. From germline, CDR1 is SGHRS and CDR2 YFSETQ. On this clonotype: The target antigen is unknown.

A second 7 to 11 cycle PCR used barcoded and J-beta primers. TCRdb re-analysed the 5' RACE reads in MiXCR, keeping a single row per CDR3 protein. The table has around 870,000 distinct CDR3 sequences, more than 25% seen once. The V call is TRBV5-1, the J call TRBJ2-3; 9 positions agree with TRBD1. This sequence was found in a woman aged 80 or over in good health. The source material was blood. CDR3 protein: CASSGTGIATDTQYF. CDR3 DNA: TGCGCCAGCAGCGGGACAGGGATTGCCACAGATACGCAGTATTTT.